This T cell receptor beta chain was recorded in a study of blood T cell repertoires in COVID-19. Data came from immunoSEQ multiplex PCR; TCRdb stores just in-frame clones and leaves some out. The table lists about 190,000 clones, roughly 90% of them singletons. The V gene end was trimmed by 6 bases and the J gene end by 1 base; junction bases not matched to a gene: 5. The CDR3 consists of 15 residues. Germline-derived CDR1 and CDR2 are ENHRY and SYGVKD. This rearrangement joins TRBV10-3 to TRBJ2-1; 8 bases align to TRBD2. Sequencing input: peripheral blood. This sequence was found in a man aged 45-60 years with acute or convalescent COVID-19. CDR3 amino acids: CAISPQRGSYNEQFF. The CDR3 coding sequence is TGTGCCATCAGCCCCCAGCGGGGGTCCTACAATGAGCAGTTCTTC.